Below, 2 T cell receptor beta chains from the same sample are listed, as sequenced in a study of identical twins. In TCRdb, the 5' RACE reads were re-called with MiXCR into one record per CDR3 protein. The data hold some 1,700,000 distinct CDR3 sequences, with about 32% observed a single time. The material sequenced was cord blood. Receptors were obtained from a newborn girl in good health.

This rearrangement joins TRBV6-1 to TRBJ1-5; 7 bases line up with TRBD1. This CDR3 has 14 residues. Germline CDR1 MNHNS, CDR2 SASEGT. The V gene end was trimmed by 4 bases and the J gene end by 6 bases; junction bases not matched to a gene: 6. The CDR3 spells CASSVRQGGQPQHF. CDR3 sequence (DNA): TGTGCCAGCAGTGTTCGCCAGGGGGGTCAGCCCCAGCATTTT.

There are a few counts of this clonotype. The J gene is TRBJ1-1, the V gene TRBV5-1; D ambiguous. The CDR3 has 15 amino acids. Per the germline V gene, CDR1 is SGHRS and CDR2 is YFSETQ. V was cut by 0 bases and J by 0 bases, with 9 bases left in between. The CDR3 loop reads CASSLVGRVNTEAFF. In DNA, the CDR3 is TGCGCCAGCAGCTTGGTAGGTAGGGTGAACACTGAAGCTTTCTTT.